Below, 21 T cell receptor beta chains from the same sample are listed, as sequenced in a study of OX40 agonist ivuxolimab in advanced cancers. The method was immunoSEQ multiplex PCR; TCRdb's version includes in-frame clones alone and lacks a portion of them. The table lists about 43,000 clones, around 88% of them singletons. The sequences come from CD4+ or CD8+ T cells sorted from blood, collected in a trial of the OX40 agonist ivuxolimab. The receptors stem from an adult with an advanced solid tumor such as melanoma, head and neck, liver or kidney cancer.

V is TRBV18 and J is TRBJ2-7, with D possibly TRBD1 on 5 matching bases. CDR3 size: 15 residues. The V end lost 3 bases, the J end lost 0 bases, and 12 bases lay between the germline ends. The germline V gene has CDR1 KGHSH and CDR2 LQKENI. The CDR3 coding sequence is TGTGCCAGCTCACCTGGGGCAGGTAGCTCCTACGAGCAGTACTTC. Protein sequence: CASSPGAGSSYEQYF.

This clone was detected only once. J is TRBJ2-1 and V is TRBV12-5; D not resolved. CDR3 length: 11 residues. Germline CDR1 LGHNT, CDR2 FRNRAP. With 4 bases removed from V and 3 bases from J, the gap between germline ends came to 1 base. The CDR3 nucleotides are TGTGCTAGTGGTTACTACAATGAGCAGTTCTTC. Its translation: CASGYYNEQFF. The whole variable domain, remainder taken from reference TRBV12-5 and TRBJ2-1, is DARVTQTPRHKVTEMGQEVTMRCQPILGHNTVFWYRQTMMQGLELLAYFRNRAPLDDSGMPKDRFSAEMPDATLATLKIQPSEPRDSAVYFCASGYYNEQFFGPGTRLTVL.

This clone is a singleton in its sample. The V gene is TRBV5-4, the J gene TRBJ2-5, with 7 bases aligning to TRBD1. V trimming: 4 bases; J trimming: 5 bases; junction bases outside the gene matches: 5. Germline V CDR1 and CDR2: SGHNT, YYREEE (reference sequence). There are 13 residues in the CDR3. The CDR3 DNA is TGTGCCAGCAGCGCAGGGGGTGGCGAGACCCAGTACTTC. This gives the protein CASSAGGGETQYF.

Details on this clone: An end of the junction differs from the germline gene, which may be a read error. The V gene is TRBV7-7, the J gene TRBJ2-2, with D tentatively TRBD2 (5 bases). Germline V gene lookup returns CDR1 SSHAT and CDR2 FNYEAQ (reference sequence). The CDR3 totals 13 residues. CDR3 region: CASSPDFSGELFF. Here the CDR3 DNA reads TGTGCTAGCAGCCCGGACTTCTCCGGGGAGCTGTTTTTT.

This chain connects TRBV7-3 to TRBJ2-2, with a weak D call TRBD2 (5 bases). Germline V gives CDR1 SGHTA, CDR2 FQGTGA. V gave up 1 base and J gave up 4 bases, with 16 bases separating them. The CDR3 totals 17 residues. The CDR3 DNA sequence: TGTGCCAGCAGCTTAAACGGCGGGCAGGCTGTCACCGGGGAGCTGTTTTTT. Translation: CASSLNGGQAVTGELFF. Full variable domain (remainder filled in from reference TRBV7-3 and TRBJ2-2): GAGVSQTPSNKVTEKGKYVELRCDPISGHTALYWYRQSLGQGPEFLIYFQGTGAADDSGLPNDRFFAVRPEGSVSTLKIQRTERGDSAVYLCASSLNGGQAVTGELFFGEGSRLTVL.

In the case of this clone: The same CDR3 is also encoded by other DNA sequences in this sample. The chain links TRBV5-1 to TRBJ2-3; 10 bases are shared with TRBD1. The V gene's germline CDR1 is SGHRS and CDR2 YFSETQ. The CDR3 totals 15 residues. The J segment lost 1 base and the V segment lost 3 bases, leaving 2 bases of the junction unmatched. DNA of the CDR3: TGCGCCAGCAGCTGGGGGACAGGGGGCACAGATACGCAGTATTTT. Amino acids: CASSWGTGGTDTQYF.

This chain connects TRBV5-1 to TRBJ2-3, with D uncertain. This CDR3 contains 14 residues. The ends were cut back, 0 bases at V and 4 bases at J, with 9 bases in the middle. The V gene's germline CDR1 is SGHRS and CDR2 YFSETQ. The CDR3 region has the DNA TGCGCCAGCAGCTTGGCCGGGCAGGCAGATACGCAGTATTTT. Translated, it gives CASSLAGQADTQYF.

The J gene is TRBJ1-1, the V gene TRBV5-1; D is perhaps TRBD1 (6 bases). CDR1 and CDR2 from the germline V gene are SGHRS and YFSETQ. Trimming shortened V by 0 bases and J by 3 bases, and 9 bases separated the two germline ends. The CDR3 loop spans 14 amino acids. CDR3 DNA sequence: TGCGCCAGCAGCTTGGGACAGGAGTACACTGAAGCTTTCTTT. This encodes CASSLGQEYTEAFF.

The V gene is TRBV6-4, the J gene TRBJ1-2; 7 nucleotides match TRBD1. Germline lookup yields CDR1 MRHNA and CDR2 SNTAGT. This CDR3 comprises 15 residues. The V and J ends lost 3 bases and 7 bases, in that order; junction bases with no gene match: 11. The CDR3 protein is CASSDVSRGIRGYTF. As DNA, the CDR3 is TGTGCCAGCAGTGATGTTTCCAGGGGGATTCGTGGCTACACCTTC.

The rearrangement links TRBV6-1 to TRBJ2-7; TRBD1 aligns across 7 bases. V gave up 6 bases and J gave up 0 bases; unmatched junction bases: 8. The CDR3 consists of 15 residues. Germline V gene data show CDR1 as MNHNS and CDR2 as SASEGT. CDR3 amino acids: CASSSTGQTSYEQYF. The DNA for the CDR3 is TGTGCCAGCAGCTCCACGGGACAGACCTCCTACGAGCAGTACTTC.

This CDR3 reads CASSRQLMNTEAFF. CDR3 coding DNA: TGTGCCAGCAGCCGACAGTTAATGAACACTGAAGCTTTCTTT. J is TRBJ1-1 and V is TRBV6-6; D might be TRBD1 (5 bases). The germline CDR1 and CDR2 sequences are MNHNY and SVGAGI (reference sequence). This CDR3 region has 14 residues. V dropped 6 bases and J dropped 0 bases, with 11 bases sitting between them.

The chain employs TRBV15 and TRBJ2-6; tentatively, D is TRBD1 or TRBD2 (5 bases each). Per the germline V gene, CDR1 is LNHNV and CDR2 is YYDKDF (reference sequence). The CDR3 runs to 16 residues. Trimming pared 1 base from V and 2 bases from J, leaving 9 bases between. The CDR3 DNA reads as TGTGCCACCAGCAGAGCGAGAGGGGCTGGGGCCAACGTCCTGACTTTC. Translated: CATSRARGAGANVLTF.

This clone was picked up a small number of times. This CDR3 is CASSQNRGEPQHF. The CDR3 DNA follows: TGTGCCAGCAGCCAAAACAGGGGGGAGCCCCAGCATTTT. The chain uses TRBV14 and TRBJ1-5; 8 nucleotides agree with TRBD1. CDR3 length equals 13 residues. V shed 2 bases and J 8 bases; nucleotides not matched to a gene: 2. Germline V lookup: CDR1 SGHDN, CDR2 FVKESK.

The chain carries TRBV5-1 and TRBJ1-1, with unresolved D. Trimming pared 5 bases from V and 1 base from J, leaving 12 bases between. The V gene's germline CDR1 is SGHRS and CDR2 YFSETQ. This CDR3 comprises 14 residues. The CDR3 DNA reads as TGCGCCAGCAGGGACGAACTCCCGAACACTGAAGCTTTCTTT. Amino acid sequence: CASRDELPNTEAFF.

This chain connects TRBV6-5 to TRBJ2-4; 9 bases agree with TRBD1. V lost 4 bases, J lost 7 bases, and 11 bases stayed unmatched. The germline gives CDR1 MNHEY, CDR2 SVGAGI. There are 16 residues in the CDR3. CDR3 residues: CASSSLGDRELNIQYF. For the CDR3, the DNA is TGTGCCAGCAGTTCCCTGGGGGACAGGGAATTGAACATTCAGTACTTC.

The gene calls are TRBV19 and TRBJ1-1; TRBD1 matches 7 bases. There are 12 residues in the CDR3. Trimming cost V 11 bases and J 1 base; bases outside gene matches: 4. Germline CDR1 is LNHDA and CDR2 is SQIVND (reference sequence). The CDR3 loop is CAARGANTEAFF. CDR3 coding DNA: TGTGCCGCCAGGGGGGCGAACACTGAAGCTTTCTTT.

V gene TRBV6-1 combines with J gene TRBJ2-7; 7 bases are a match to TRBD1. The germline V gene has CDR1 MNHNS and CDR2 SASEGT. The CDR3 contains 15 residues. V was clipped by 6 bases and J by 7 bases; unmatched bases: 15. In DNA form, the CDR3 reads TGTGCCAGCAGCAGACAGGGCGCGTCCCCGGTAGAGCAGTACTTC. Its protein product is CASSRQGASPVEQYF.

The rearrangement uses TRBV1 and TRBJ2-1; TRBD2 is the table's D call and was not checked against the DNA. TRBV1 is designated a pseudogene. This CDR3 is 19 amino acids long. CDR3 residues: CTSSQTEGLAGGPYNEQFF. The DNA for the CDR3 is TGCACCAGCAGCCAGACCGAGGGACTAGCGGGGGGACCTTACAATGAGCAGTTCTTC.

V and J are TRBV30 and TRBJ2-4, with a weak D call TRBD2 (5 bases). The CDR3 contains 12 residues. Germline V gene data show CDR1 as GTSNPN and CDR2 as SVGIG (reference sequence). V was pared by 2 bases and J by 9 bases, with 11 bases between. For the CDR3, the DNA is TGTGCCTGGAGTCTCGGACGGGGCATTCAGTACTTC. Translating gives CAWSLGRGIQYF.

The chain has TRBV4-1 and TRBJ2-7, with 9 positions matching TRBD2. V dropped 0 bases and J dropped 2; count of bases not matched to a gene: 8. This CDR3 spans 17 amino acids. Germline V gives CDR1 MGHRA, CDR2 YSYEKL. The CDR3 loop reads CASSQEGGLALTYEQYF. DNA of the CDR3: TGCGCCAGCAGCCAAGAGGGAGGACTAGCGCTAACCTACGAGCAGTACTTC.

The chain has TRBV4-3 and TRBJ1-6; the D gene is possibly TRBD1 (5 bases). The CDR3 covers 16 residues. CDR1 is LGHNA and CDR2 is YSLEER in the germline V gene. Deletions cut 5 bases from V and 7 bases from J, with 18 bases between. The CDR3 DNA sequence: TGCGCCAGCAGCACGGGAAGCTCTCAGGGAAATTCACCCCTCCACTTT. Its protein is CASSTGSSQGNSPLHF.